At least ten counts were recorded for the clone carrying this T cell receptor beta chain. These data come from a study of Graves' ophthalmopathy and Graves' hyperthyroidism. RNA transcripts served as template for amplifying TCR beta CDR3 sequences. RT-PCR in the first round used HTBI primers; a second-round multiplex PCR followed. TCRdb used MiXCR to reprocess the multiplex PCR reads, holding one entry per CDR3 protein. This sample has 650,000 to 800,000 distinct CDR3 sequences, with just over 40% found just once. Trimming cost V 3 bases and J 0 bases, with 12 bases left between them. Per germline, CDR1 SGHTA and CDR2 FQGNSA. The CDR3 has 15 amino acids.

The sequence derives from an adult man with Graves' ophthalmopathy. The chain is built from TRBV7-2 and TRBJ2-7; D is undetermined. Sequenced input: peripheral blood. CDR3 sequence (DNA): TGTGCCAGCAGCTTGGCCCCACACAGCTCCTACGAGCAGTACTTC. This gives the protein CASSLAPHSSYEQYF.